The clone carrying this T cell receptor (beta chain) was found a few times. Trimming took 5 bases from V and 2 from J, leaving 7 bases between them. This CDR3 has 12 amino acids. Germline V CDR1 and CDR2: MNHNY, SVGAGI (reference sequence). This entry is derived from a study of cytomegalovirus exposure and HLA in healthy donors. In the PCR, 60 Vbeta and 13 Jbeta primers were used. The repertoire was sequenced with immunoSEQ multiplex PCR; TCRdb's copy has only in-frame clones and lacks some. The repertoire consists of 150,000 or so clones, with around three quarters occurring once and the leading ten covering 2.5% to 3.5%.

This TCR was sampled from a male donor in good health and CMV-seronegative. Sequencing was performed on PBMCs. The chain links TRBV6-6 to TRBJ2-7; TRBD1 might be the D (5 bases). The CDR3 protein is CASSPGTYEQYF. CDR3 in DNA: TGTGCCAGCAGTCCAGGGACCTACGAGCAGTACTTC.